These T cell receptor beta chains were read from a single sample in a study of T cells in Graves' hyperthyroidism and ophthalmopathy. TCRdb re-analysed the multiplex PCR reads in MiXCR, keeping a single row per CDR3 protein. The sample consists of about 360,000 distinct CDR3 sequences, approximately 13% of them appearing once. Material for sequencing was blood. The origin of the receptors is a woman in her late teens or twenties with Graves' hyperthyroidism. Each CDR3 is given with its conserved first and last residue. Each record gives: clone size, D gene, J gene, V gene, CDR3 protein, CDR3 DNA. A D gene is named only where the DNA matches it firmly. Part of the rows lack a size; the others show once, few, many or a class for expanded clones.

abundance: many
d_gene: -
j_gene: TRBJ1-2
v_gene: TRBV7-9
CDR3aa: CASSNRQNYGYTF
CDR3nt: TGTGCCAGCAGCAACAGACAGAACTATGGCTACACCTTC

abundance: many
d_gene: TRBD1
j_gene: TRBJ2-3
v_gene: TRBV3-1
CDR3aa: CASSYAREGQAYLDTQYF
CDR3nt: TGTGCCAGCAGCTACGCCCGTGAGGGACAGGCGTACCTAGATACGCAGTATTTT

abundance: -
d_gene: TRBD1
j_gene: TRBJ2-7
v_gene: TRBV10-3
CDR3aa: CAISGDRGLREQYF
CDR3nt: TGTGCCATCAGTGGGGACAGGGGCCTCCGCGAGCAGTACTTC

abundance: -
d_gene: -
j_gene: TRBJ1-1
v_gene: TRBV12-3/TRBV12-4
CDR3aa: CASSLWLAETEAFF
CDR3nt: TGTGCCAGCAGTTTATGGCTGGCTGAGACTGAAGCTTTCTTT

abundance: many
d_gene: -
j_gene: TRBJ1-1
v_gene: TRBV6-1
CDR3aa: CASSQEWGEAFF
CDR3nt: TGTGCCAGCAGTCAGGAGTGGGGGGAAGCTTTCTTT

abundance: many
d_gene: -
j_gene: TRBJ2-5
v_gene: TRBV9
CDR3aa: CASSHDTQETQYF
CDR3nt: TGTGCCAGCAGCCACGACACCCAAGAGACCCAGTACTTC

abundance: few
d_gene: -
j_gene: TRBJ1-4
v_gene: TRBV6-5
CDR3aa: CASSYSKGDGNEKLFF
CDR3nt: TGTGCCAGCAGTTACTCGAAAGGAGACGGGAATGAAAAACTGTTTTTT

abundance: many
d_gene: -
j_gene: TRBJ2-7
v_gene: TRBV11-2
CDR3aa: CASSLGDGSEQYF
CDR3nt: TGTGCCAGCAGCTTAGGAGACGGGTCCGAGCAGTACTTC

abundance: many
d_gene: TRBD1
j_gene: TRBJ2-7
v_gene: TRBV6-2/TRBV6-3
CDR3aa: CASSWDSSSYEQYF
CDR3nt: TGTGCCAGCAGTTGGGACAGTAGCTCCTACGAGCAGTACTTC

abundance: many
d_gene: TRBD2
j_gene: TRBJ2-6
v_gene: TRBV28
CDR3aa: CASRTIQGNGLAGLRANVLTF
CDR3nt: TGTGCCAGCAGGACCATCCAGGGGAATGGACTAGCGGGACTCCGGGCCAACGTCCTGACTTTC

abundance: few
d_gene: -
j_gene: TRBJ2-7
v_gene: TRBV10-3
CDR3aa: CAISEGPYSDEQYF
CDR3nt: TGTGCCATCAGTGAGGGCCCGTACAGCGACGAGCAGTACTTC

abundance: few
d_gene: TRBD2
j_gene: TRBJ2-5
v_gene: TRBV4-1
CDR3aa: CASSRDGTSGETQYF
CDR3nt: TGCGCCAGCAGCCGCGATGGGACTAGCGGAGAGACCCAGTACTTC

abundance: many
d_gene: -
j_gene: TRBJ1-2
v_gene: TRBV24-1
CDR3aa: CATSDLSLGGYTF
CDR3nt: TGTGCCACCAGTGATTTAAGCCTTGGGGGCTACACCTTC

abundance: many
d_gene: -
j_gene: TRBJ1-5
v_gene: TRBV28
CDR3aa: CASSLNTGRMAPQHF
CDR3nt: TGTGCCAGCAGTTTAAATACAGGGAGAATGGCACCCCAGCATTTT

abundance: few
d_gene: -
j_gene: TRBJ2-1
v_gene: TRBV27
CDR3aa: CATLLTGSSYNEQFF
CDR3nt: TGTGCCACCCTCCTGACTGGGAGCTCCTACAATGAGCAGTTCTTC

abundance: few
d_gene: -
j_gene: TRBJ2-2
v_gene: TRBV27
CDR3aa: CASSLLHGGELFF
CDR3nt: TGTGCCAGCAGTTTACTCCATGGCGGGGAGCTGTTTTTT

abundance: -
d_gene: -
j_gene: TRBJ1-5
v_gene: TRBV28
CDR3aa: CASSITRPQPQHF
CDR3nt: TGTGCCAGCAGTATCACACGTCCTCAGCCCCAGCATTTT

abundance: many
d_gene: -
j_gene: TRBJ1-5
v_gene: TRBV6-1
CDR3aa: CASGYRDTVYDQPQHF
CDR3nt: TGTGCCAGCGGTTACCGGGACACCGTTTACGATCAGCCCCAGCATTTT

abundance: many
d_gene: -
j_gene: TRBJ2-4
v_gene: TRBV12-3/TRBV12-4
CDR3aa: CASSREGTNIQYF
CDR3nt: TGTGCCAGCTCTCGGGAAGGGACAAACATTCAGTACTTC

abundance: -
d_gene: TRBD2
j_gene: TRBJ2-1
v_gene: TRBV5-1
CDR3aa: CTSSLTGTSGSNEQLF
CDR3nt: TGCACCAGCAGCTTGACAGGGACTAGCGGCAGCAATGAGCAGCTCTTC

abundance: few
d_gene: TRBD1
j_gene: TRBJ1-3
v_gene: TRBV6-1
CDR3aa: CASKTGAKSGNTIYF
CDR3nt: TGTGCCAGCAAGACAGGGGCAAAGAGTGGAAACACCATATATTTT

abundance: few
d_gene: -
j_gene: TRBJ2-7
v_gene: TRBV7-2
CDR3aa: CASSFDGPYEQYF
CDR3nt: TGTGCCAGCAGCTTCGACGGTCCCTACGAGCAGTACTTC

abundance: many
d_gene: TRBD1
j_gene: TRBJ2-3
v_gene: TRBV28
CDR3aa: CASSFGTGSTDTQYF
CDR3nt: TGTGCCAGCAGTTTTGGGACAGGGAGCACAGATACGCAGTATTTT

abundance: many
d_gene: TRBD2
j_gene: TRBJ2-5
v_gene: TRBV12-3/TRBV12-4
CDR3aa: CASSPGLAGRETQYF
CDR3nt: TGTGCCAGCAGCCCGGGACTAGCGGGAAGAGAGACCCAGTACTTC

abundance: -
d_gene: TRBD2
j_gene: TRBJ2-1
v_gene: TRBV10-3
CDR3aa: CAIRRTSGPNNEQFF
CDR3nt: TGTGCCATCAGGCGGACTAGCGGGCCCAACAATGAGCAGTTCTTC

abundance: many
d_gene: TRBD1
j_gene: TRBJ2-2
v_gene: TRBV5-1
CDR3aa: CASSPGQGVRLHTGELFF
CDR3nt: TGCGCCAGCAGCCCAGGACAGGGGGTTCGGTTGCACACCGGGGAGCTGTTTTTT

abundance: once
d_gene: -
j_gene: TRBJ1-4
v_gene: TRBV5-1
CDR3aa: CASSLGSWDNEKLFF
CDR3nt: TGCGCCAGCAGCTTGGGGTCGTGGGATAATGAAAAACTGTTTTTT

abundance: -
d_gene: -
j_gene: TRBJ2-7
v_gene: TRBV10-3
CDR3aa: CAISESGYEQCF
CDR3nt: TGTGCCATCAGTGAAAGCGGCTACGAGCAGTGCTTC

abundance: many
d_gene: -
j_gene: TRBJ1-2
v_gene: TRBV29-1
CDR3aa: CSTERAGLNYGYTF
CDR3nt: TGCAGCACCGAAAGGGCAGGGCTTAACTATGGCTACACCTTC

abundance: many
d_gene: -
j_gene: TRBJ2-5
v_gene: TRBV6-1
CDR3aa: CASSEAPGGKTQYF
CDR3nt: TGTGCCAGCAGTGAAGCGCCCGGGGGCAAGACCCAGTACTTC

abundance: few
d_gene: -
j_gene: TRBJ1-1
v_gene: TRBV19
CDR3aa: CASSITGPNTEAFF
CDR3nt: TGTGCCAGTAGTATCACAGGACCTAACACTGAAGCTTTCTTT

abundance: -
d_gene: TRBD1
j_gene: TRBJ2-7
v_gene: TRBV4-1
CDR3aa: CASSQWIPGQKSYEQYF
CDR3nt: TGCGCCAGCAGCCAATGGATCCCGGGACAGAAATCCTACGAGCAGTACTTC

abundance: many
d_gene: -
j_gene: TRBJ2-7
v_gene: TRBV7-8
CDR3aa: CASSLGGVGEQYF
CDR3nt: TGTGCCAGCAGCTTAGGGGGGGTGGGCGAGCAGTACTTC

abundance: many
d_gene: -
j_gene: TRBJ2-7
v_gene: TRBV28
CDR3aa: CASSQTGRGSGYEQYF
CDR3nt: TGTGCCAGCAGCCAAACCGGCCGGGGGTCAGGCTACGAGCAGTACTTC

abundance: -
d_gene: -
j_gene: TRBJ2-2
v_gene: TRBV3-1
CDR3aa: CASSPVMTGELFF
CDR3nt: TGTGCCAGCAGCCCCGTCATGACCGGGGAGCTGTTTTTT

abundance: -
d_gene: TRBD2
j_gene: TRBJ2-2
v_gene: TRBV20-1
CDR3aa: CSASDGLAGINTGELFF
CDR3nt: TGCAGTGCTAGTGACGGACTAGCGGGAATTAACACCGGGGAGCTGTTTTTT

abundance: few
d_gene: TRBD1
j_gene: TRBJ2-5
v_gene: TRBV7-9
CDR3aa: CASSLGTGTETQYF
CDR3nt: TGTGCCAGCAGCTTAGGGACAGGGACAGAGACCCAGTACTTC

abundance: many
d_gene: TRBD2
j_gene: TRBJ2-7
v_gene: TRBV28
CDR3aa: CASSLSLAGAHEQYF
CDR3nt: TGTGCCAGCAGTTTATCGCTGGCGGGAGCTCACGAGCAGTACTTC

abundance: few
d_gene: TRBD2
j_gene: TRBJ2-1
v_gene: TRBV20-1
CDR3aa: CSASDALAGGRGFYEQFF
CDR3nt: TGCAGTGCTAGTGATGCGCTAGCGGGAGGCCGAGGATTCTATGAGCAGTTCTTC

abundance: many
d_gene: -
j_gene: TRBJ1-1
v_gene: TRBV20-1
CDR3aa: CSAMPQMNTEAFF
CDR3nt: TGCAGTGCTATGCCGCAGATGAACACTGAAGCTTTCTTT

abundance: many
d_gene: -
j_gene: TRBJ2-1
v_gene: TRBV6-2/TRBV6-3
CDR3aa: CASSLAGSWDEQFF
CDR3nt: TGTGCCAGCAGTCTAGCTGGAAGTTGGGATGAGCAGTTCTTC

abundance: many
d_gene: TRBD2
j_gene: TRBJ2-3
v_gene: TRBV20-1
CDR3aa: CSARPSGRPADTQYF
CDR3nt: TGCAGTGCACGGCCCAGCGGGAGACCCGCAGATACGCAGTATTTT

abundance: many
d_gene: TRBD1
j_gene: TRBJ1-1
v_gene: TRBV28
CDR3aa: CASSLLWDRGTEAFF
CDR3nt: TGTGCCAGCAGCCTGTTATGGGACAGGGGGACTGAAGCTTTCTTT